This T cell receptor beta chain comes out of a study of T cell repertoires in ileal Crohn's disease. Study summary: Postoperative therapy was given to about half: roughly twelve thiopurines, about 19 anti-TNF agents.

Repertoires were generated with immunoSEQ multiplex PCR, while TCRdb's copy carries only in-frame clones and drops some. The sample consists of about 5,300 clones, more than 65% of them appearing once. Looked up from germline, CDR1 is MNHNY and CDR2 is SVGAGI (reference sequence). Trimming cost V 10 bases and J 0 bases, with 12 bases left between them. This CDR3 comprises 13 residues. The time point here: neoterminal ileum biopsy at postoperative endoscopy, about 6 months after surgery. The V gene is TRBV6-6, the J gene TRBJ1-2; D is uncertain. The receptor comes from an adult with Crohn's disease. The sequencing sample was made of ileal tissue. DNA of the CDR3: TGTGCCACAGAACGGGGAGCTAACTATGGCTACACCTTC. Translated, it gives CATERGANYGYTF.